The entry that follows covers one T cell receptor (beta chain) sequence. Sequenced by immunoSEQ multiplex PCR; TCRdb stores in-frame clones only, minus some. Among some 150,000 clones listed, approximately 94% were seen once. The CDR3 spans 17 residues. The trim removed 0 bases at V and 0 bases at J, leaving 5 bases unmatched. The germline V gene encodes CDR1 SGHVS and CDR2 FQNEAQ. The sample comes from a study of control samples from healthy donors and cancer patients. Sequencing was done on a sample of PBMCs. The J gene is TRBJ2-7, the V gene TRBV7-8; 10 nucleotides agree with TRBD1. The sequence was collected from a man between 60 and 70 years old with colorectal cancer. CDR3 protein: CASSLAGQGKPSYEQYF. The CDR3 nucleotides read TGTGCCAGCAGCTTAGCGGGACAGGGGAAACCCTCCTACGAGCAGTACTTC.